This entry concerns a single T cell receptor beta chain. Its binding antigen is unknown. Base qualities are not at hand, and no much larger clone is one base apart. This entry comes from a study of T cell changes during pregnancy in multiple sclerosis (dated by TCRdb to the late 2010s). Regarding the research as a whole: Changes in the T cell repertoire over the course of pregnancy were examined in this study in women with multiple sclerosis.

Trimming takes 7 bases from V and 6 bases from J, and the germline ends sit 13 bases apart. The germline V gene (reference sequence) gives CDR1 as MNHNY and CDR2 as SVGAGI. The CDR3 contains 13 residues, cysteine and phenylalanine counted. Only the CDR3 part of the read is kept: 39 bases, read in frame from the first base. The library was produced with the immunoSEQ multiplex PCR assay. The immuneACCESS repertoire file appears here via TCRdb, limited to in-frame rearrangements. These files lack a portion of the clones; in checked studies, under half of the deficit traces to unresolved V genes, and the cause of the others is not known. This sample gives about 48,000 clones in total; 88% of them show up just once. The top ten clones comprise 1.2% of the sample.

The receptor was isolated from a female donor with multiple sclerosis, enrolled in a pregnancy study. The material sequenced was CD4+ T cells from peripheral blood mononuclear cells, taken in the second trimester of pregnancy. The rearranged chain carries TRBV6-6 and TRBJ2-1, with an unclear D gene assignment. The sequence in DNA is TGTGCCAGCAAAGCTCAAGTCTTCAATGAGCAGTTCTTC. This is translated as CASKAQVFNEQFF.